The sample holds one count of the clone carrying this T cell receptor (beta chain). Its antigen remains unknown. Measured with immunoSEQ multiplex PCR; TCRdb has only the in-frame clones, and not every one. The table shows about 1 million clones, with approximately 78% occurring only once. This record comes from a study of shared clonotypes between healthy human individuals. Study results and caveats: Limited genetic and exposure-history diversity came from having few donors.

Germline V gene lookup returns CDR1 SGHRS and CDR2 YFSETQ. The CDR3 extends over 17 amino acids. V was pared by 0 bases and J by 3 bases, with 8 bases of the junction left unmatched. The V and J genes are TRBV5-1 and TRBJ1-3, with TRBD1 identical over 8 bases. The origin of this receptor is a man between 18 and 29 years old in good health. Some clones in this sample may be carry-over from other donors' samples. Sequencing was performed on memory CD4+ T cells from PBMCs. Noted subset: CD45RA-negative fraction. The DNA of the CDR3 is TGCGCCAGCAGCTTGGACGCAGGGGGCGGATTTGGAAACACCATATATTTT. Its protein is CASSLDAGGGFGNTIYF.